This T cell receptor (beta chain) was profiled in a study of blood T cell repertoires in COVID-19. Study summary: The United States, Italy and Spain supplied acute and convalescent COVID-19 samples. From T cells, B-cell-depleted T cells, or PBMCs came the material, which was cDNA or gDNA.

In the original analysis: Counts of nucleated cells, estimated from reference gene primer amplification, were obtained. The table came from immunoSEQ multiplex PCR; TCRdb's copy has only in-frame clones and leaves some out. Clonal size and the V and J genes are those of that table, whereas D and trimming came from the DNA. The table has 200,000 to 300,000 clones, more than 70% seen once; the top ten hold over 2%. V dropped 6 bases and J dropped 0; count of bases not matched to a gene: 4. CDR1 WNHNN and CDR2 SYGVQD come from the germline V gene (reference sequence). The CDR3 is 14 residues long. This TCR came from a woman between 45 and 65 years old with acute or convalescent COVID-19. Sequencing input: peripheral blood. V is TRBV10-1 and J is TRBJ2-7; 8 bases map to TRBD2. The CDR3 nucleotides read TGCGCCAGCAGACTAGCGGAGAGCTCCTACGAGCAGTACTTC. Amino acids: CASRLAESSYEQYF.